This is a list of T cell receptor beta chains from one sample in a study of T cell responses to AZD1222 COVID-19 vaccine. Sequencing used immunoSEQ multiplex PCR; TCRdb keeps in-frame clones, though not all of them. Of some 130,000 clones in the sample, about nine tenths are singletons; the top ten hold approximately 18%. Material: peripheral blood, obtained on day 0 of MenACWY control vaccination. The receptors come from an adult in good health. Each CDR3 is given with its conserved first and last residue. The D gene is left open where the match is weak. Only part of the rows carry a size: once, few, many, or a class if the clone is expanded.

j_call,d_call,clone_size,v_call,cdr3_nt,cdr3_aa
TRBJ2-2,-,-,TRBV5-6,TGTGCCAGCAGCTTGAGAGACAGCGGGGAGCTGTTTTTT,CASSLRDSGELFF
TRBJ1-4,-,-,TRBV24-1,TGTGCCATTTCGGGGAGGGATAATGAAAAACTGTTTTTT,CAISGRDNEKLFF
TRBJ2-5,TRBD1,-,TRBV9,TGTGCCAGCAGCGTGTCACAGGGGGTCCAAGAGACCCAGTACTTC,CASSVSQGVQETQYF
TRBJ2-7,TRBD2,-,TRBV19,TGTGCCAGTAGTATAGATCGTCTAGCGGGAGACTCCGAGCAGTACTTC,CASSIDRLAGDSEQYF
TRBJ2-7,-,-,TRBV27,TGTGCCAGCAGTTTCCGGATCGGATACGAGCAGTACTTC,CASSFRIGYEQYF
TRBJ1-1,-,-,TRBV6-5,TGTGCCAGCAGTTACTCGAACAGGTGGAACACTGAAGCTTTCTTT,CASSYSNRWNTEAFF
TRBJ1-5,TRBD1,once,TRBV23-1,TGCGCCAGCGGGCCACCGGGACAGGACAATCAGCCCCAGCATTTT,CASGPPGQDNQPQHF
TRBJ2-1,-,-,TRBV7-9,TGTGCCAGCAGCTTAGAGTCCTACAATGAGCAGTTCTTC,CASSLESYNEQFF
TRBJ2-7,-,-,TRBV2,TGTGCCAGCAGGCTGCGGACAGAACCAACCTACGAGCAGTACTTC,CASRLRTEPTYEQYF
TRBJ2-5,TRBD1,-,TRBV2,TGTGCCGGCCAGGAGGGGACAGGGTTTAATCCTCAAGAGACCCAGTACTTC,CAGQEGTGFNPQETQYF
TRBJ2-1,-,-,TRBV5-1,TGCGCCAGCAGCCCGGGGCTAGTGGGACACAATGAGCAGTTCTTC,CASSPGLVGHNEQFF
TRBJ2-7,TRBD2,-,TRBV5-4,TGTGCCAGCAGAACTAGCGGGAGGGTAAACGAGCAGTACTTC,CASRTSGRVNEQYF
TRBJ1-1,-,-,TRBV6-5,TGTGCCAGCGTAAGGGAGGGTGAGACTGAAGCTTTCTTT,CASVREGETEAFF
TRBJ1-2,TRBD1,-,TRBV30,TGTGCCTGGAGCCGAAGGACAGGGGCGCGAGGCTACACCTTC,CAWSRRTGARGYTF
TRBJ1-5,-,-,TRBV15,TGTGCCACCAGCAGAGACAACAGCTACAATCAGCCCCAGCATTTT,CATSRDNSYNQPQHF
TRBJ2-7,TRBD2,-,TRBV5-1,TGCGCCAGCAGCGCCGGGACGGGACTAGCGGGAGGGACGGACGAGCAGTACTTC,CASSAGTGLAGGTDEQYF